Each of the 28 T cell receptor beta chains below was sequenced from the same sample in a study of T-cell memory formation after mild COVID-19. TCRdb processed the 5' RACE reads anew with MiXCR; each CDR3 protein has one entry. This table holds under 350,000 distinct CDR3 sequences, 15% to 20% found once. Sequencing input: PBMCs or a T cell subset sorted from them (not recorded which). Receptors originate from a young man who had mild COVID-19 (a few samples of this study predate the infection). Cell type and time point are not known.

This clonotype was detected only a few times. The chain links TRBV10-3 to TRBJ2-7; 8 bases line up with TRBD1. This CDR3 has 13 residues. Germline V gene sequence: CDR1 ENHRY, CDR2 SYGVKD. Losses at the gene ends were 6 bases for V and 5 bases for J; bases not matched to a gene: 6. As DNA, the CDR3 is TGTGCCATCAGAGGACAGGGATCCAACGAGCAGTACGTC. Translating gives CAIRGQGSNEQYV.

In this sample, this clonotype turned up a few times. The chain combines TRBV18 with TRBJ1-5; D perhaps matches TRBD1 (6 bases). V was trimmed by 5 bases and J by 3 bases, leaving 11 bases between them. The CDR3 totals 14 residues. Germline V gives CDR1 KGHSH, CDR2 LQKENI. The CDR3 nucleotides read TGTGCCAGCTCATTGGACAGACTCAATCAGCCCCAGCATTTT. It codes for CASSLDRLNQPQHF.

There are many counts of this clonotype. CDR3 protein: CASSLSGPSSYNEQFF. CDR3 DNA sequence: TGTGCCAGCAGTTTATCCGGACCAAGCTCCTACAATGAGCAGTTCTTC. V is TRBV28 and J is TRBJ2-1; no firm D call. Germline CDR1 MDHEN, CDR2 SYDVKM. The V end was cut by 1 base, the J end by 0 bases, with 10 bases between. The CDR3 loop spans 16 amino acids.

The table lists this clonotype with a few counts. The V gene is TRBV7-7, the J gene TRBJ2-5, with D perhaps TRBD2 (5 bases). CDR1 is SSHAT, CDR2 FNYEAQ, per germline (reference sequence). V was shortened by 5 bases and J by 5 bases, with 12 bases between the two germline ends. This CDR3 has 13 amino acids. CDR3 amino acids: CASSPDWRETQYF. DNA for the CDR3: TGTGCCAGCAGCCCGGACTGGCGGGAGACCCAGTACTTC.

J is TRBJ2-2 and V is TRBV20-1; TRBD1 aligns across 8 bases. Per the germline V gene, CDR1 is DFQATT and CDR2 is SNEGSKA (reference sequence). CDR3 length: 14 residues. Trimming removed 4 bases from V and 4 bases from J; junction bases left unmatched: 5. The DNA for the CDR3 is TGCAGTGCTAAAGGACAGGGCGGCACCGGGGAGCTGTTTTTT. This translates into CSAKGQGGTGELFF.

This clonotype was detected only a few times. The rearrangement links TRBV7-8 to TRBJ2-1; 7 nucleotides align to TRBD2. The CDR3 totals 16 residues. Germline V gene sequence: CDR1 SGHVS, CDR2 FQNEAQ. V dropped 0 bases and J dropped 0; count of bases not matched to a gene: 2. In nucleotides, the CDR3 is TGTGCCAGCAGCTTAGCGGGCGGGGGCTCCTACAATGAGCAGTTCTTC. Translating it yields CASSLAGGGSYNEQFF.

The chain joins TRBV15 to TRBJ2-2; no firm D call. Germline CDR1 and CDR2: LNHNV and YYDKDF (reference sequence). V gave up 0 bases and J gave up 6 bases, with 11 bases separating them. The CDR3 sequence is 15 residues long. The CDR3 DNA is TGTGCCACCAGCAGAGATTGGGCGGCCTCCGGGGAGCTGTTTTTT. Its translation: CATSRDWAASGELFF.

This clonotype has just a few counts. The rearrangement links TRBV12-3 or TRBV12-4 to TRBJ2-2; D gene ambiguous. With 3 bases removed from V and 6 bases from J, the gap between germline ends came to 5 bases. The CDR3 has 12 residues. CDR3 amino acids: CASSFASGELFF. DNA for the CDR3: TGTGCCAGCAGTTTCGCCTCCGGGGAGCTGTTTTTT.

The rearrangement links TRBV20-1 to TRBJ2-3, with D possibly matching TRBD2 (6 bases). Germline CDR1 is DFQATT and CDR2 is SNEGSKA (reference sequence). The CDR3 extends over 15 amino acids. V gave up 6 bases and J gave up 1 base, with 17 bases separating them. CDR3 region: CSAQAASEGTDTQYF. Here the CDR3 DNA reads TGCAGTGCCCAGGCGGCTAGCGAGGGCACAGATACGCAGTATTTT.

V and J are TRBV7-3 and TRBJ2-3, with 15 positions matching TRBD2. Germline CDR1 SGHTA, CDR2 FQGTGA. V was clipped by 0 bases and J by 0 bases; unmatched bases: 7. This CDR3 has 20 amino acids. CDR3 DNA: TGTGCCAGCAGCTTAACCCGACCCGGGACTAGCGGGGGGAGCACAGATACGCAGTATTTT. This sequence encodes CASSLTRPGTSGGSTDTQYF. Complete variable domain (other parts from reference TRBV7-3 and TRBJ2-3): GAGVSQTPSNKVTEKGKYVELRCDPISGHTALYWYRQSLGQGPEFLIYFQGTGAADDSGLPNDRFFAVRPEGSVSTLKIQRTERGDSAVYLCASSLTRPGTSGGSTDTQYFGPGTRLTVL.

This clonotype has just a few counts. This chain links TRBV7-9 with TRBJ1-1; TRBD1 matches 9 bases. There are 17 residues in the CDR3. Losses at the gene ends were 4 bases for V and 2 bases for J; bases not matched to a gene: 11. CDR1 SEHNR and CDR2 FQNEAQ come from the germline V gene (reference sequence). As DNA, the CDR3 is TGTGCCAGCAGCTCGAGAGTAGGGACAGGGTTAAACACTGAAGCTTTCTTT. Protein: CASSSRVGTGLNTEAFF.

In this sample, this clonotype turned up once. The chain combines TRBV7-6 with TRBJ2-7; the match to TRBD1 covers 12 bases. CDR3 size: 16 residues. V trimming: 5 bases; J trimming: 7 bases; junction bases outside the gene matches: 12. In germline, CDR1 is SGHVS, CDR2 FNYEAQ. In nucleotides, the CDR3 is TGTGCCAGCAGCCCAGGGATGGGACAGGGGGCGTATGAGCAGTACTTC. Protein product: CASSPGMGQGAYEQYF.

Here the CDR3 DNA reads TGCGCCAGCAGCTCCCACCCGGACACCAGCTCTGGGGCCAACGTCCTGACTTTC. Translation: CASSSHPDTSSGANVLTF. The V and J genes are TRBV5-1 and TRBJ2-6; possible D gene TRBD1, 5 bases. The germline V gene encodes CDR1 SGHRS and CDR2 YFSETQ. V lost 3 bases to trimming and J lost 0 bases, with 16 bases between them. The CDR3 is 18 residues long.

In this sample, this clonotype turned up many times. The rearrangement joins TRBV25-1 to TRBJ2-1, with 8 bases aligning to TRBD1. CDR3 length: 14 amino acids. Germline lookup yields CDR1 MGHDK and CDR2 SYGVNS. V trimming: 5 bases; J trimming: 10 bases; junction bases outside the gene matches: 10. The CDR3 DNA follows: TGTGCCAGCAGTTTGCGGACAGGGACCTTGGAGCAGTTCTTC. Amino acids: CASSLRTGTLEQFF.

Only a few counts were recorded for this clonotype. The rearrangement uses TRBV20-1 and TRBJ2-5; TRBD2 aligns across 7 bases. From germline, CDR1 is DFQATT and CDR2 SNEGSKA (reference sequence). The CDR3 contains 15 residues. CDR3 DNA: TGCAGCGGTCCTCCCTTGGCGGGGGACCTAGAGACCCAGTACTTC. This sequence encodes CSGPPLAGDLETQYF.

The chain couples TRBV5-1 to TRBJ2-1; 7 bases agree with TRBD1. With V trimmed by 1 base and J by 9 bases, 10 bases remained unmatched. Germline V gene data show CDR1 as SGHRS and CDR2 as YFSETQ. This CDR3 contains 15 residues. CDR3 bases: TGCGCCAGCAGCTTGAACAGGGGCGAGTTCAGTGAGCAGTTCTTC. Translation: CASSLNRGEFSEQFF. Combining the CDR3 with reference TRBV5-1 and TRBJ2-1 gives the whole variable domain KAGVTQTPRYLIKTRGQQVTLSCSPISGHRSVSWYQQTPGQGLQFLFEYFSETQRNKGNFPGRFSGRQFSNSRSEMNVSTLELGDSALYLCASSLNRGEFSEQFFGPGTRLTVL.

This chain uses TRBV2 with TRBJ1-4, with 7 bases that match TRBD1. The CDR3 extends over 18 amino acids. Germline lookup yields CDR1 SNHLY and CDR2 FYNNEI. V trimming: 7 bases; J trimming: 4 bases; junction bases outside the gene matches: 18. CDR3 nucleotide sequence: TGTGCCAGCACCCAGGATGGACAGGTGGTATGCTGTAATGAAAAACTGTTTTTT. Translating gives CASTQDGQVVCCNEKLFF.

The sample holds many counts of this clonotype. The rearrangement links TRBV4-3 to TRBJ2-6, with 9 positions matching TRBD1. The CDR3 contains 16 residues. Germline V gene sequence: CDR1 LGHNA, CDR2 YSLEER. The ends lost 1 base at V and 3 bases at J; junction bases unmatched: 1. The CDR3 DNA sequence: TGCGCCAGCAGCCAAGGACAGGGGGTTGGGGCCAACGTCCTGACTTTC. Amino acids: CASSQGQGVGANVLTF.

The table lists this clonotype with a few counts. The CDR3 protein is CASSQDGGSSPLHF. The CDR3 DNA sequence: TGCGCCAGCAGCCAAGATGGCGGAAGTTCACCCCTCCACTTT. This sequence joins TRBV4-1 and TRBJ1-6; unclear D gene. V was trimmed by 0 bases and J by 9 bases, leaving 9 bases between them. This CDR3 has 14 residues. Germline V gene data show CDR1 as MGHRA and CDR2 as YSYEKL.

This clonotype was recorded a few times. In DNA, the CDR3 is TGTGCCAGCAGCTTCGGCGACCCCTACGAGCAGTACTTC. Amino acids: CASSFGDPYEQYF. The chain employs TRBV7-2 and TRBJ2-7, with no clear D. The CDR3 runs to 13 residues. CDR1 is SGHTA, CDR2 FQGNSA, per germline. Trimming took 3 bases from V and 2 from J, leaving 8 bases between them.

The chain links TRBV5-1 to TRBJ1-1; D unresolved. The CDR3 extends over 14 amino acids. The V gene lost 5 bases and the J gene lost 5 bases, with 16 bases spanning the gap. Germline-derived CDR1 and CDR2 are SGHRS and YFSETQ. CDR3 bases: TGCGCCAGCAGAGTCCAAGCGGCAGGTACTGAAGCTTTCTTT. Amino acids: CASRVQAAGTEAFF.

This clonotype has just a few counts. CDR3 sequence (DNA): TGTGCCAGCAGCTCCTACGACCTGATAGCCAAAAACATTCAGTACTTC. Translating it yields CASSSYDLIAKNIQYF. The chain links TRBV11-2 to TRBJ2-4; D call uncertain. The CDR3 runs 16 residues. CDR1 is SGHAT, CDR2 FQNNGV, per germline. V was shortened by 4 bases and J by 0 bases, with 13 bases between the two germline ends.

This clonotype was counted many times. The chain has TRBV9 and TRBJ1-2, with 10 bases identical to TRBD1. Germline V gene data show CDR1 as SGDLS and CDR2 as YYNGEE. The ends lost 4 bases at V and 2 bases at J; junction bases unmatched: 2. The CDR3 has 14 residues. CDR3 bases: TGTGCCAGCAGCCCGGGACAGGGGAACTATGGCTACACCTTC. Protein: CASSPGQGNYGYTF.

This clonotype was detected a few times. V usage is TRBV24-1 and J usage is TRBJ2-1; 8 bases map to TRBD1. The V gene's germline CDR1 is KGHDR and CDR2 SFDVKD. The V segment lost 9 bases and the J segment 7 bases; nucleotides outside the gene matches: 7. This CDR3 spans 13 amino acids. The CDR3 DNA is TGTGCCACCGCCGACAGGGGCGGTAATGAGCAGTTCTTC. Amino acid sequence: CATADRGGNEQFF.

The rearrangement links TRBV20-1 to TRBJ1-2; weak D call: TRBD1 (5 bases). The length of the CDR3 is 13 residues. The V gene's germline CDR1 is DFQATT and CDR2 SNEGSKA (reference sequence). V lost 5 bases, J lost 4 bases, and 14 bases lay in between. The DNA of the CDR3 is TGCAGTGCTCAAGCCGCCGGGACCTATGGCTACACCTTC. Translated: CSAQAAGTYGYTF.

This clonotype is classed as medium-sized. J is TRBJ1-2 and V is TRBV12-3 or TRBV12-4; D gene unclear. This CDR3 region has 13 residues. Trimming took off 3 bases at V and 8 bases at J, with 13 bases between the two ends. The CDR3 reads CASSFNSLRGYTF. As DNA, the CDR3 is TGTGCCAGCAGTTTTAACAGCTTGAGGGGCTACACCTTC.

There are many counts of this clonotype. The chain is built from TRBV5-1 and TRBJ2-1; possibly TRBD1 or TRBD2 for D (5 bases each). V lost 1 base and J 4 bases, leaving 12 bases between the germline ends. This CDR3 is built from 15 residues. Germline assignment: CDR1 SGHRS and CDR2 YFSETQ. The CDR3 DNA is TGCGCCAGCAGCTTGAACGGGGCCGGTTACAATGAGCAGTTCTTC. Amino acids: CASSLNGAGYNEQFF. The variable domain in full, with the rest retrieved from reference TRBV5-1 and TRBJ2-1, is KAGVTQTPRYLIKTRGQQVTLSCSPISGHRSVSWYQQTPGQGLQFLFEYFSETQRNKGNFPGRFSGRQFSNSRSEMNVSTLELGDSALYLCASSLNGAGYNEQFFGPGTRLTVL.

This clonotype has more than one count but fewer than ten. The chain employs TRBV12-3 or TRBV12-4 and TRBJ2-1; no firm D call. Trimming left V 6 bases short and J 4 bases short, with 16 bases between. The CDR3 sequence is 15 residues long. CDR3 amino acids: CASRAKPAGYNEQFF. The CDR3 DNA reads TGTGCCAGCAGAGCCAAACCGGCTGGGTACAATGAGCAGTTCTTC.